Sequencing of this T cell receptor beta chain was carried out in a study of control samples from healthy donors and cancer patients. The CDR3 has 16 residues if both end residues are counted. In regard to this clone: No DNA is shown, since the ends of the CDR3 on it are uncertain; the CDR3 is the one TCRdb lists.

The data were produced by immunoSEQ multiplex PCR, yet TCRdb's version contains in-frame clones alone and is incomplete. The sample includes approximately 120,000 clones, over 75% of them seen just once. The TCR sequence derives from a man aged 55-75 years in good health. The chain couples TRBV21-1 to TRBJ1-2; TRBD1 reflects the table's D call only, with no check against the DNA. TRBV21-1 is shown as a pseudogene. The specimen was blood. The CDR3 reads CASSKVGPGTGHGYTF.